The 24 T cell receptor beta chains reported below all come from one sample, sequenced in a study of T-cell memory formation after mild COVID-19. In TCRdb, the 5' RACE reads were re-called with MiXCR into one record per CDR3 protein. The repertoire has 400,000 to 500,000 distinct CDR3 sequences, more than 15% of them found once; the top ten carry 20% to 25%. The sequenced sample consisted of PBMCs or a T cell subset sorted from them (not recorded which). These receptors were obtained from a man aged 18 to 30 who had mild COVID-19 (a few samples of this study predate the infection). Cell type and time point are not known.

This clonotype appeared many times. The gene calls are TRBV5-1 and TRBJ2-5; D is ambiguous. The V end was cut by 0 bases, the J end by 1 base, with 7 bases between. Germline-derived CDR1 and CDR2 are SGHRS and YFSETQ. The CDR3 runs to 14 residues. The CDR3 DNA sequence: TGCGCCAGCAGCTTGGAACGGACCCAAGAGACCCAGTACTTC. Amino acids: CASSLERTQETQYF.

This clonotype was recorded a few times. The chain couples TRBV7-8 to TRBJ2-2; 10 positions match TRBD2. Looked up from germline, CDR1 is SGHVS and CDR2 is FQNEAQ. The CDR3 runs 20 residues. Trimming removed 5 bases from V and 3 bases from J; junction bases left unmatched: 18. CDR3 amino acids: CASSELSGGLAGDYTGELFF. The CDR3 nucleotides are TGTGCCAGCAGCGAGCTTAGCGGGGGGCTAGCGGGGGACTACACCGGGGAGCTGTTTTTT.

The V call is TRBV28, the J call TRBJ1-5; 7 bases match TRBD1. The trim removed 1 base at V and 7 bases at J, leaving 13 bases unmatched. The CDR3 is made up of 17 amino acids. CDR1 is MDHEN, CDR2 SYDVKM, per germline. The CDR3 spells CASSLSPEGAVLQPQHF. CDR3 DNA: TGTGCCAGCAGTTTATCGCCAGAGGGGGCGGTTCTCCAGCCCCAGCATTTT.

J is TRBJ2-3 and V is TRBV5-1, with 7 bases lining up with TRBD1. CDR1 is SGHRS, CDR2 YFSETQ, per germline. The trim removed 9 bases at V and 3 bases at J, leaving 10 bases unmatched. There are 14 residues in the CDR3. The CDR3 here is CATTPGQLTDTQYF. CDR3 bases: TGCGCCACCACTCCGGGACAGCTGACAGATACGCAGTATTTT.

V and J are TRBV9 and TRBJ2-3; 7 nucleotides agree with TRBD1. V dropped 2 bases and J dropped 3; count of bases not matched to a gene: 6. CDR1 is SGDLS, CDR2 YYNGEE, per germline. This CDR3 region has 15 residues. The CDR3 loop is CASSVRQGKTDTQYF. DNA of the CDR3: TGTGCCAGCAGCGTTCGACAGGGTAAAACAGATACGCAGTATTTT.

The rearrangement uses TRBV6-2 or TRBV6-3 and TRBJ2-7, with TRBD1 matching 8 bases. With 2 bases clipped from V and 1 base from J, the junction kept 10 bases outside the gene matches. This CDR3 has 17 residues. The V gene's germline CDR1 is MNHEY and CDR2 SVGEGT. Here the CDR3 reads CASSYGARRGLSYEQYV. The DNA of the CDR3 is TGTGCCAGCAGTTACGGGGCCCGCAGGGGGCTGTCCTACGAGCAGTACGTC.

This clonotype was seen more than once but under ten times. The chain couples TRBV30 to TRBJ2-5, with D perhaps TRBD1 or TRBD2 (5 bases each). The CDR3 spans 14 residues. Germline loops: CDR1 GTSNPN, CDR2 SVGIG (reference sequence). Trimming left V 4 bases short and J 4 bases short, with 16 bases between. In DNA form, the CDR3 reads TGTGCCTGGAAAGTCGGGGCAGGGCGAGAGACCCAGTACTTC. Translating gives CAWKVGAGRETQYF.

The rearrangement joins TRBV7-6 to TRBJ2-7, with 8 bases that match TRBD1. Germline CDR1 is SGHVS and CDR2 is FNYEAQ. V shed 6 bases and J 4 bases; nucleotides not matched to a gene: 11. CDR3 length equals 15 residues. CDR3 region: CASRICGQGAYEQYF. The CDR3 region has the DNA TGTGCCAGCAGGATTTGCGGGCAGGGGGCTTACGAGCAGTACTTC.

This clonotype was detected a few times. The rearrangement uses TRBV12-3 or TRBV12-4 and TRBJ2-4, with 9 bases lining up with TRBD1. The CDR3 spans 16 residues. Unmatched junction bases numbered 7, after V lost 6 bases and J lost 1 base. The CDR3 nucleotides read TGTGCCAGCAGGTACGCTGGACAGGGGGCCAAAAACATTCAGTACTTC. Translated: CASRYAGQGAKNIQYF.

The chain uses TRBV29-1 and TRBJ2-5; TRBD1 might be the D (6 bases). CDR1 and CDR2 (germline): SQVTM, ANQGSEA. This CDR3 spans 12 amino acids. V lost 7 bases to trimming and J lost 4 bases, with 13 bases between them. CDR3 loop: CSGLTGGETQYF. DNA for the CDR3: TGCAGCGGACTGACAGGTGGAGAGACCCAGTACTTC.

The V call is TRBV6-6, the J call TRBJ1-5; D possibly corresponds to TRBD1 (6 bases). The V gene's germline CDR1 is MNHNY and CDR2 SVGAGI (reference sequence). Trimming stripped 4 bases from V and 5 bases from J, with 15 bases between. The CDR3 totals 15 residues. The CDR3 DNA reads as TGTGCCAGCAGTTCCATGGGGGGGCTTGATCAGCCCCAGCATTTT. Translating it yields CASSSMGGLDQPQHF.

The chain has TRBV9 and TRBJ1-2, with 10 bases identical to TRBD1. Looked up from germline, CDR1 is SGDLS and CDR2 is YYNGEE. The CDR3 has 16 amino acids. V lost 4 bases to trimming and J lost 6 bases; unmatched junction nucleotides: 12. This CDR3 reads CASSIPGQGFIDGYTF. The CDR3 DNA reads as TGTGCCAGCAGCATCCCGGGACAGGGGTTTATCGATGGCTACACCTTC.

The chain links TRBV29-1 to TRBJ2-3, with 13 bases identical to TRBD2. This CDR3 contains 15 residues. The germline V gene has CDR1 SQVTM and CDR2 ANQGSEA. J gave up 5 bases and V 8 bases, and 10 bases lay outside the gene matches. Here the CDR3 reads CSPRLAGGPRDTQYF. CDR3 DNA: TGCAGCCCCAGACTAGCGGGGGGACCCCGAGATACGCAGTATTTT.

A few counts support this clonotype. The genes are TRBV10-3 and TRBJ2-1; either TRBD1 or TRBD2 may supply D (6 bases each). V was trimmed by 5 bases and J by 5 bases, leaving 19 bases between them. The CDR3 extends over 16 amino acids. Germline V gives CDR1 ENHRY, CDR2 SYGVKD. The CDR3 reads CAISNLNREADNEQFF. CDR3 nucleotides: TGTGCCATCAGTAATCTTAACAGGGAGGCGGACAATGAGCAGTTCTTC.

The J gene is TRBJ1-1, the V gene TRBV15, with 7 bases matching TRBD1. J was trimmed by 5 bases and V by 3 bases; bases with no gene match: 9. CDR3 size: 15 residues. Germline assignment: CDR1 LNHNV and CDR2 YYDKDF (reference sequence). The CDR3 DNA is TGTGCCACCAGCAGCCTCCTCCCCAGGGGGACTGAAGCTTTCTTT. Its translation is CATSSLLPRGTEAFF.

This clonotype was observed a handful of times. This chain uses TRBV5-1 with TRBJ2-5; possibly TRBD1 for D (5 bases). There are 15 residues in the CDR3. The V end was cut by 0 bases, the J end by 1 base, with 10 bases between. From germline, CDR1 is SGHRS and CDR2 YFSETQ. This CDR3 is CASSLVLGLQETQYF. The CDR3 region has the DNA TGCGCCAGCAGCTTGGTCCTGGGGCTCCAAGAGACCCAGTACTTC.

V gene TRBV7-3 combines with J gene TRBJ2-3; D call uncertain. This CDR3 region has 13 residues. V lost 5 bases and J lost 6, with 12 bases in between. From germline, CDR1 is SGHTA and CDR2 FQGTGA. The CDR3 DNA reads TGTGCCAGCAGCCCCAGCCGTCGGGATACGCAGTATTTT. Protein product: CASSPSRRDTQYF.

This sequence joins TRBV7-2 and TRBJ1-1; no reliable D call. V dropped 4 bases and J dropped 4 bases, with 10 bases sitting between them. This CDR3 spans 13 amino acids. Germline CDR1 SGHTA, CDR2 FQGNSA. Written as DNA, the CDR3 is TGTGCCAGCAGCTCCGACGGAGGCACTGAAGCTTTCTTT. As protein: CASSSDGGTEAFF.

This clonotype was observed at least ten times. The V and J genes are TRBV7-2 and TRBJ2-4; the match to TRBD2 covers 12 bases. Trimming took 4 bases from V and 8 from J; bases not matched to a gene: 6. This CDR3 has 15 residues. Germline V gene sequence: CDR1 SGHTA, CDR2 FQGNSA. The CDR3 DNA sequence: TGTGCCAGCAGCTCTAGCGGGGGGGCCTTTTACATTCAGTACTTC. Residues: CASSSSGGAFYIQYF.

This clonotype has more than one count but fewer than ten. The rearrangement links TRBV4-1 to TRBJ2-1, with 7 bases aligning to TRBD1. The CDR3 is 20 amino acids. The germline V gene encodes CDR1 MGHRA and CDR2 YSYEKL. With 0 bases clipped from V and 4 bases from J, the junction kept 18 bases outside the gene matches. CDR3 residues: CASSQDALSAGTVGYNEQFF. In nucleotides, the CDR3 is TGCGCCAGCAGCCAAGATGCCCTTTCCGCCGGGACAGTGGGGTACAATGAGCAGTTCTTC.

The rearrangement links TRBV28 to TRBJ1-5, with D possibly being TRBD1 (6 bases). Per germline, CDR1 MDHEN and CDR2 SYDVKM. The CDR3 sequence is 18 residues long. V lost 3 bases to trimming and J lost 3 bases, with 21 bases between them. CDR3 region: CASSFLLIQGYNNQPQHF. CDR3 nucleotides: TGTGCCAGCAGTTTCCTACTAATTCAGGGGTATAACAATCAGCCCCAGCATTTT.

This clonotype was seen more than once but under ten times. The rearrangement joins TRBV9 to TRBJ2-5; 8 bases align to TRBD1. J lost 4 bases, V lost 4 bases, and 3 bases had no gene match. This CDR3 spans 13 amino acids. Germline V gives CDR1 SGDLS, CDR2 YYNGEE. This chain's CDR3 is CASSQGAPETQYF. In DNA, the CDR3 is TGTGCCAGCAGCCAGGGGGCCCCAGAGACCCAGTACTTC.

The rearrangement uses TRBV5-1 and TRBJ2-1; D unresolved. V shed 0 bases and J shed 8 bases, with 12 bases lying between them. The CDR3 runs 14 residues. Germline V gives CDR1 SGHRS, CDR2 YFSETQ. CDR3 loop: CASSLVAGSDEQFF. The CDR3 region has the DNA TGCGCCAGCAGCTTGGTAGCCGGAAGCGATGAGCAGTTCTTC.

This clonotype has more than one count but fewer than ten. The chain recombines TRBV24-1 with TRBJ2-3, with a weak D call TRBD1 (6 bases). Trimming shortened V by 5 bases and J by 0 bases, and 8 bases separated the two germline ends. In germline, CDR1 is KGHDR, CDR2 SFDVKD. CDR3 length equals 14 residues. The CDR3 DNA is TGTGCCACCAGTGGGGGGCCAAGCACAGATACGCAGTATTTT. Translating it yields CATSGGPSTDTQYF.